Following are 16 T cell receptor beta chains from one sample sequenced in a study of radiotherapy plus CTLA-4 blockade in lung cancer. Only in-frame clones appear in the TCRdb table, and some are missing; sequencing was by immunoSEQ multiplex PCR. The table lists about 98,000 clones, around 83% of them singletons. Sample: peripheral blood, taken from a patient treated with radiotherapy plus ipilimumab. These receptors all come from a human donor with non-small cell lung cancer who had a partial response to radiotherapy plus ipilimumab.

The chain employs TRBV6-5 and TRBJ2-3; a weak D match, TRBD2 (6 bases). CDR1 and CDR2 (germline): MNHEY, SVGAGI. Trimming shortened V by 7 bases and J by 5 bases, and 13 bases separated the two germline ends. The CDR3 runs 13 residues. The CDR3 is CASTRPGRDTQYF. The DNA of the CDR3 is TGTGCCAGCACCAGACCCGGGAGAGATACGCAGTATTTT.

The chain carries TRBV19 and TRBJ1-1; a weak D match, TRBD1 (5 bases). Germline V gene sequence: CDR1 LNHDA, CDR2 SQIVND (reference sequence). This CDR3 comprises 17 residues. V was clipped by 0 bases and J by 0 bases, with 14 bases between them. The CDR3 sequence: CASSIDRWRGMNTEAFF. In DNA form, the CDR3 reads TGTGCCAGTAGTATAGATCGATGGCGGGGGATGAACACTGAAGCTTTCTTT. The full variable domain, rest sourced from reference TRBV19 and TRBJ1-1, is DGGITQSPKYLFRKEGQNVTLSCEQNLNHDAMYWYRQDPGQGLRLIYYSQIVNDFQKGDIAEGYSVSREKKESFPLTVTSAQKNPTAFYLCASSIDRWRGMNTEAFFGQGTRLTVV.

The V and J genes are TRBV29-1 and TRBJ2-1, with 9 bases matching TRBD2. Germline V CDR1 and CDR2: SQVTM, ANQGSEA. The V gene end was trimmed by 5 bases and the J gene end by 1 base; junction bases not matched to a gene: 3. The CDR3 sequence is 14 residues long. This CDR3 reads CSVNSGSSYNEQFF. CDR3 coding DNA: TGCAGCGTTAATAGCGGGAGTTCCTACAATGAGCAGTTCTTC.

This chain uses TRBV15 with TRBJ2-7, with a weak D call TRBD1 (6 bases). This CDR3 region has 14 residues. Trimming stripped 4 bases from V and 1 base from J, with 11 bases between. Looked up from germline, CDR1 is LNHNV and CDR2 is YYDKDF (reference sequence). CDR3 bases: TGTGCCACCAGCAAACCGGGACAATCCTACGAGCAGTACTTC. Its translation is CATSKPGQSYEQYF.

V gene TRBV29-1 combines with J gene TRBJ2-1, with 8 bases matching TRBD2. The CDR3 has 13 residues. V dropped 4 bases and J dropped 9; count of bases not matched to a gene: 8. In germline, CDR1 is SQVTM, CDR2 ANQGSEA. CDR3 in amino acids: CSVAPSGSREQFF. Here the CDR3 DNA reads TGCAGCGTTGCTCCCAGCGGGAGTCGTGAGCAGTTCTTC.

The chain uses TRBV9 and TRBJ1-2, with D hard to call. The CDR3 length is 12 residues. Germline loops: CDR1 SGDLS, CDR2 YYNGEE. V shed 3 bases and J shed 6 bases, with 9 bases lying between them. The CDR3 region is CASSAGNDGYTF. CDR3 nucleotide sequence: TGTGCCAGCAGCGCAGGAAACGATGGCTACACCTTC.

This chain uses TRBV7-2 with TRBJ1-1; no reliable D call. Germline assignment: CDR1 SGHTA and CDR2 FQGNSA. The ends were cut back, 7 bases at V and 1 base at J, with 19 bases in the middle. The CDR3 has 16 residues. Written as DNA, the CDR3 is TGTGCCAGCACCGAATTCTCAGCGACGGGGAACACTGAAGCTTTCTTT. This codes for CASTEFSATGNTEAFF.

CDR3 in amino acids: CASSQVRGVGANVLTF. CDR3 DNA: TGTGCCAGCAGCCAAGTTCGGGGGGTCGGGGCCAACGTCCTGACTTTC. V usage is TRBV14 and J usage is TRBJ2-6, with 7 bases identical to TRBD2. Germline V gene sequence: CDR1 SGHDN, CDR2 FVKESK. The CDR3 consists of 16 residues. V shed 1 base and J 4 bases; nucleotides not matched to a gene: 4.

The V call is TRBV5-5, the J call TRBJ1-5; possible D gene TRBD1, 6 bases. The germline V gene has CDR1 SGHKS and CDR2 YYEKEE (reference sequence). The V end lost 3 bases, the J end lost 7 bases, and 11 bases lay between the germline ends. The CDR3 sequence is 13 residues long. The CDR3 nucleotides read TGTGCCAGCAGCTACATCAGGGGACAGCCCCAGCATTTT. Protein sequence: CASSYIRGQPQHF.

The count of this clone is one. V usage is TRBV5-1 and J usage is TRBJ2-7; 9 nucleotides match TRBD2. Germline V gene lookup returns CDR1 SGHRS and CDR2 YFSETQ. The CDR3 length is 15 residues. The V segment lost 3 bases and the J segment 6 bases; nucleotides outside the gene matches: 10. In DNA form, the CDR3 reads TGCGCCAGCAGCTCTACCGGGACTAGCCTTTCCGAGCAGTACTTC. Residues: CASSSTGTSLSEQYF.

This chain connects TRBV20-1 to TRBJ2-3; D is uncertain. In germline, CDR1 is DFQATT, CDR2 SNEGSKA (reference sequence). The V end was cut by 6 bases, the J end by 5 bases, with 9 bases between. This CDR3 is 11 amino acids long. The CDR3 protein is CSATRGDTQYF. The CDR3 nucleotides read TGCAGTGCCACGCGCGGAGATACGCAGTATTTT.

The chain has TRBV11-2 and TRBJ2-7, with 7 bases identical to TRBD2. CDR1 and CDR2 from the germline V gene are SGHAT and FQNNGV. Germline trimming cut 1 base from V and 2 bases from J; bases unmatched to any gene: 8. The CDR3 is 16 amino acids. CDR3 protein: CASSLGGGTVPYEQYF. CDR3 in DNA: TGTGCCAGCAGCTTAGGGGGGGGGACGGTTCCCTACGAGCAGTACTTC. Combining the CDR3 with reference TRBV11-2 and TRBJ2-7 gives the whole variable domain EAGVAQSPRYKIIEKRQSVAFWCNPISGHATLYWYQQILGQGPKLLIQFQNNGVVDDSQLPKDRFSAERLKGVDSTLKIQPAKLEDSAVYLCASSLGGGTVPYEQYFGPGTRLTVT.

The J gene is TRBJ2-7, the V gene TRBV29-1, with 7 bases identical to TRBD2. Germline V CDR1 and CDR2: SQVTM, ANQGSEA. The CDR3 has 14 amino acids. The V segment lost 4 bases and the J segment 0 bases; nucleotides outside the gene matches: 6. The CDR3 is CSVVGGGSSYEQYF. For the CDR3, the DNA is TGCAGCGTTGTAGGCGGGGGAAGCTCCTACGAGCAGTACTTC.

V and J are TRBV14 and TRBJ1-6; 8 bases line up with TRBD1. There are 14 residues in the CDR3. V was pared by 1 base and J by 8 bases, with 1 base of the junction left unmatched. CDR1 is SGHDN and CDR2 is FVKESK in the germline V gene. DNA of the CDR3: TGTGCCAGCAGCCAAGGACAGGGGTATTCACCCCTCCACTTT. Its translation: CASSQGQGYSPLHF.

This sequence joins TRBV27 and TRBJ2-7; 8 nucleotides line up with TRBD2. Trimming at V came to 6 bases and at J to 2 bases, leaving 12 bases not matched to a gene. This CDR3 is 16 amino acids long. Germline V gene lookup returns CDR1 MNHEY and CDR2 SMNVEV (reference sequence). The CDR3 region is CASRGGSTSGAYEQYF. The CDR3 coding sequence is TGTGCCAGCAGGGGGGGATCCACTAGCGGTGCCTACGAGCAGTACTTC.

The chain links TRBV7-2 to TRBJ2-5, with D perhaps matching TRBD1 (6 bases). The CDR3 consists of 15 residues. Germline lookup yields CDR1 SGHTA and CDR2 FQGNSA. Trimming removed 2 bases at V and 5 bases at J, with 15 bases between. CDR3 sequence reads: CASSLTAGAFETQYF. CDR3 DNA sequence: TGTGCCAGCAGCTTAACGGCAGGGGCTTTCGAGACCCAGTACTTC.